This T cell receptor beta chain is from a study of blood T cell repertoires in COVID-19. This clone has only a few counts. Enrollment of patients from Seattle took place during active infection, with longitudinal follow-up. Clones were sequenced by immunoSEQ multiplex PCR, and TCRdb holds only the in-frame ones, with some missing. The sample records roughly 310,000 clones, roughly 88% being singletons. This receptor was obtained from a woman younger than 45 with COVID-19, enrolled during active disease. Sequenced sample: peripheral blood.

Here the CDR3 DNA reads TGTGCCAGCAGCTCGCAGCAGGGGGCGGCAACTAATGAAAAACTGTTTTTT. Residues: CASSSQQGAATNEKLFF. This chain connects TRBV7-8 to TRBJ1-4; 8 bases fit TRBD1. Germline assignment: CDR1 SGHVS and CDR2 FQNEAQ. Trimming took 4 bases from V and 0 from J; bases not matched to a gene: 7. The CDR3 is 17 amino acids.